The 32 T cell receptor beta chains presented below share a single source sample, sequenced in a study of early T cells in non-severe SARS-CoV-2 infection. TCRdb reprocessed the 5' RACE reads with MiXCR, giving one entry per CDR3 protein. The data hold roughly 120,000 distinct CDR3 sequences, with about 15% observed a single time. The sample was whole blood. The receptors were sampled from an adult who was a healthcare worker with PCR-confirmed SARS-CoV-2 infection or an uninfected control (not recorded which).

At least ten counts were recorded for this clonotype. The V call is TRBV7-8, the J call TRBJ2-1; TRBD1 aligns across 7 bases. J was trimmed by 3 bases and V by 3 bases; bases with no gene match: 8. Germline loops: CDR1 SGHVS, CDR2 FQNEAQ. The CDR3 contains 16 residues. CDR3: CASSFSGQALYNEQFF. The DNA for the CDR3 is TGTGCCAGCAGCTTTTCCGGACAGGCCCTCTACAATGAGCAGTTCTTC.

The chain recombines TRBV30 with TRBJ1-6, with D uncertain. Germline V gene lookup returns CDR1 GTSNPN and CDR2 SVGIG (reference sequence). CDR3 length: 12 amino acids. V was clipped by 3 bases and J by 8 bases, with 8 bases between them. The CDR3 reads CAWRLLDSPLHF. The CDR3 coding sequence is TGTGCCTGGAGGCTACTGGATTCACCCCTCCACTTT.

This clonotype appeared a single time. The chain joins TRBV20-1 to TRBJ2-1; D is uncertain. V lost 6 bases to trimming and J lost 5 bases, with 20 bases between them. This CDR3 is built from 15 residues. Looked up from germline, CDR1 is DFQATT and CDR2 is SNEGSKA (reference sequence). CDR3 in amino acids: CSAQRLRRGDNEQFF. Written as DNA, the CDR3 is TGCAGTGCCCAGAGGCTCAGGCGAGGTGACAATGAGCAGTTCTTC.

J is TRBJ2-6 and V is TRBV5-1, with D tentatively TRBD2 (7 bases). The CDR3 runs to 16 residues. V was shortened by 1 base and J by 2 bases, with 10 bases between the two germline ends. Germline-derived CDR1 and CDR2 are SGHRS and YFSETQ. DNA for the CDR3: TGCGCCAGCAGCTTGACGGGGGGCGCTGGGGCCAACGTCCTGACTTTC. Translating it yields CASSLTGGAGANVLTF.

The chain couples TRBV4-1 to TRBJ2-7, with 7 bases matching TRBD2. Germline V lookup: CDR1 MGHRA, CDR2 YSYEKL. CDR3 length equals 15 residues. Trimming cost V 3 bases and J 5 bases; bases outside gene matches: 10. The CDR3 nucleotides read TGCGCCAGCAGCCAGGCCAGACTAGCTTCCGACGAGCAGTACTTC. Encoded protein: CASSQARLASDEQYF.

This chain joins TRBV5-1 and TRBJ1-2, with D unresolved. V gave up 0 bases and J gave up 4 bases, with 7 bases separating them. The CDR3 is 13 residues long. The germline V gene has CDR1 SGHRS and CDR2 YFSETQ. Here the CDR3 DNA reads TGCGCCAGCAGCTTGGACCCTCCCTATGGCTACACCTTC. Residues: CASSLDPPYGYTF. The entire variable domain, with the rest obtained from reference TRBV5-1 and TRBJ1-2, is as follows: KAGVTQTPRYLIKTRGQQVTLSCSPISGHRSVSWYQQTPGQGLQFLFEYFSETQRNKGNFPGRFSGRQFSNSRSEMNVSTLELGDSALYLCASSLDPPYGYTFGSGTRLTVV.

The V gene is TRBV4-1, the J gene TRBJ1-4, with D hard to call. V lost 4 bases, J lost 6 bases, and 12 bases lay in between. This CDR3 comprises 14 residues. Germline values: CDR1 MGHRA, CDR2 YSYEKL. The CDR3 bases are TGCGCCAGCAGCCTCCTGGACCGGTATGAAAAACTGTTTTTT. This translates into CASSLLDRYEKLFF.

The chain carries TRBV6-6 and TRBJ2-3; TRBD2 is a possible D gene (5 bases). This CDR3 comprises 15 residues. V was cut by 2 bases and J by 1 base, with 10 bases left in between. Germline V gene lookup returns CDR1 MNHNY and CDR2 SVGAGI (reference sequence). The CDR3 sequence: CASSYEGEGTDTQYF. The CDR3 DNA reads TGTGCCAGCAGTTACGAGGGAGAGGGCACAGATACGCAGTATTTT.

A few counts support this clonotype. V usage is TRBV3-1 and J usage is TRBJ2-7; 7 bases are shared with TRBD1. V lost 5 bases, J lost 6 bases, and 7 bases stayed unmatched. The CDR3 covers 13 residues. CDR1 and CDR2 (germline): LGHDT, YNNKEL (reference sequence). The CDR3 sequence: CASSSSTGSEQYF. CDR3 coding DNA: TGTGCCAGCAGCTCCTCGACAGGGTCCGAGCAGTACTTC.

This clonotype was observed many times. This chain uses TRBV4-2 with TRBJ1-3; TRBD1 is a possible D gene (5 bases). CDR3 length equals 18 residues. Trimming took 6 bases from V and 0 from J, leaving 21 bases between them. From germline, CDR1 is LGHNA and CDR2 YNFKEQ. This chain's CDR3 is CASRGPSHTRFSGNTIYF. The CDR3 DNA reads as TGTGCCAGCAGGGGGCCGTCCCACACCCGCTTCTCTGGAAACACCATATATTTT.

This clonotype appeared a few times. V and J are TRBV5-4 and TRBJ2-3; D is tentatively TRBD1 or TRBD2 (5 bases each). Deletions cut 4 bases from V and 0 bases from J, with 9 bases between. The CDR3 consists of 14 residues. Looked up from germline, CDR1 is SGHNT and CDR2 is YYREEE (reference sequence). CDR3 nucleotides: TGTGCCAGCAGCAGGGACGCCAGCACAGATACGCAGTATTTT. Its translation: CASSRDASTDTQYF.

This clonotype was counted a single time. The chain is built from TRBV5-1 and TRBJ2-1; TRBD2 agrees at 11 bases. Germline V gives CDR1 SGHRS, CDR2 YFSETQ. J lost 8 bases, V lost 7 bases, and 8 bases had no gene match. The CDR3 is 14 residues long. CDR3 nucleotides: TGCGCCAGCCGCCTTAGCGGGGGGGCTGATGAGCAGTTCTTC. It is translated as CASRLSGGADEQFF.

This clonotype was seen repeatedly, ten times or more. This chain's CDR3 is CATSDSPPRGNEQFF. The CDR3 bases are TGTGCCACCAGTGATTCCCCCCCTAGGGGAAATGAGCAGTTCTTC. The chain uses TRBV24-1 and TRBJ2-1; a possible D gene is TRBD1 (5 bases). V lost 2 bases and J 7 bases, leaving 14 bases between the germline ends. The CDR3 length is 15 residues. Germline V gene lookup returns CDR1 KGHDR and CDR2 SFDVKD.

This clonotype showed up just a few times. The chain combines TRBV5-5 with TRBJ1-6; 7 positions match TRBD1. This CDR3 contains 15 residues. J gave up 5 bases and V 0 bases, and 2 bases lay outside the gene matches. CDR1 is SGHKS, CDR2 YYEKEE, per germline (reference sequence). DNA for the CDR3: TGTGCCAGCAGCTTGGCGGGACAGAATAATTCACCCCTCCACTTT. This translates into CASSLAGQNNSPLHF.

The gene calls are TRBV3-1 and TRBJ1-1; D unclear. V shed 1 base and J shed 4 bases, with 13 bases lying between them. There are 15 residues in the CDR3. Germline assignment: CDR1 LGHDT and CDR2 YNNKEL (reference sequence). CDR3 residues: CASSQVLRGGTEAFF. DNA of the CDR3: TGTGCCAGCAGCCAAGTTCTGCGCGGTGGCACTGAAGCTTTCTTT.

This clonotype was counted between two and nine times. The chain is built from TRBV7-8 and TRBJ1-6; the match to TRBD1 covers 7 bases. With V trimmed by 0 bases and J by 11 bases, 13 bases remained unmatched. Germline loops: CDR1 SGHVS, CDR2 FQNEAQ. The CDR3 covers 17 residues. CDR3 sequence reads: CASSLARLGQSSPPLHF. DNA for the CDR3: TGTGCCAGCAGCTTAGCGAGATTGGGACAGTCTTCTCCACCCCTCCACTTT.

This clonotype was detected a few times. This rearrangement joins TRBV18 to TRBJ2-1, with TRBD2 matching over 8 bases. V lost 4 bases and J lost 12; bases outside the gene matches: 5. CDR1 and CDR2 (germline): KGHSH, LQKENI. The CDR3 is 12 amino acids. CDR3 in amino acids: CASSLGRDGQFF. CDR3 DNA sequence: TGTGCCAGCTCACTCGGGAGGGACGGGCAGTTCTTC. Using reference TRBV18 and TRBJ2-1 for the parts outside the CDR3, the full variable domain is NAGVMQNPRHLVRRRGQEARLRCSPMKGHSHVYWYRQLPEEGLKFMVYLQKENIIDESGMPKERFSAEFPKEGPSILRIQQVVRGDSAAYFCASSLGRDGQFFGPGTRLTVL.

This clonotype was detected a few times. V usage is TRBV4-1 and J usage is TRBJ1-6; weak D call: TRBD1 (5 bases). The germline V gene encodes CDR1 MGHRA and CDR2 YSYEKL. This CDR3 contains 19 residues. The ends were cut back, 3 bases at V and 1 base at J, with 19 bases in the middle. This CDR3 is CASSQASPGTSSYNSPLHF. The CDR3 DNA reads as TGCGCCAGCAGCCAGGCCTCCCCCGGGACTTCGTCCTATAATTCACCCCTCCACTTT.

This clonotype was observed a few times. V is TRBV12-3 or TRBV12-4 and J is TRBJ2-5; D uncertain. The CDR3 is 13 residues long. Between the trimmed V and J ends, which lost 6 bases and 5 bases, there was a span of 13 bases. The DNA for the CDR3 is TGTGCCAGCAGCCTGACACTTTGGGAGACCCAGTACTTC. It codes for CASSLTLWETQYF.

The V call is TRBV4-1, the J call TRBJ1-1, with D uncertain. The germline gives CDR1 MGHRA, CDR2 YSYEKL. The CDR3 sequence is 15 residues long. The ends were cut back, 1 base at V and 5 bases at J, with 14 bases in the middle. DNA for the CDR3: TGCGCCAGCAGCCAAGCGGGGTACAAACAAACTGAAGCTTTCTTT. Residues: CASSQAGYKQTEAFF.

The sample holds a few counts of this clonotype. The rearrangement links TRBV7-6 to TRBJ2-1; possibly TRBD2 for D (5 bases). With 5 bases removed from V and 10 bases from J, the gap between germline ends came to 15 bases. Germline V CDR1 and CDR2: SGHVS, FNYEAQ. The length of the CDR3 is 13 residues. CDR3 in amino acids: CASSQEEGGEQFF. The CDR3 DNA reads TGTGCCAGCAGCCAGGAGGAAGGTGGGGAGCAGTTCTTC. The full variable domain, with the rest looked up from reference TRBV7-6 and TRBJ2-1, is GAGVSQSPRYKVTKRGQDVALRCDPISGHVSLYWYRQALGQGPEFLTYFNYEAQQDKSGLPNDRFSAERPEGSISTLTIQRTEQRDSAMYRCASSQEEGGEQFFGPGTRLTVL.

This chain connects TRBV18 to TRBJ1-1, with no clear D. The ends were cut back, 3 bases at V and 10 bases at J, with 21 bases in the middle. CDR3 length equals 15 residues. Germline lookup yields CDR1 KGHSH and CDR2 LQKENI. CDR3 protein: CASSPGLAYPAGAFF. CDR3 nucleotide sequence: TGTGCCAGCTCACCGGGTTTAGCCTACCCGGCAGGAGCTTTCTTT. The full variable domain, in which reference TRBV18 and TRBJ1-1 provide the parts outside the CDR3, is NAGVMQNPRHLVRRRGQEARLRCSPMKGHSHVYWYRQLPEEGLKFMVYLQKENIIDESGMPKERFSAEFPKEGPSILRIQQVVRGDSAAYFCASSPGLAYPAGAFFGQGTRLTVV.

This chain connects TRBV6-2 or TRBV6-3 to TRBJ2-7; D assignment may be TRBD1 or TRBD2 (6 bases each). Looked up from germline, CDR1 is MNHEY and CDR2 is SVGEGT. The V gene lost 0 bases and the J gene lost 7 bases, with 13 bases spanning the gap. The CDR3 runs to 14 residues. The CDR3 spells CASSYSWGAREQYF. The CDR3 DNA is TGTGCCAGCAGTTACTCTTGGGGGGCGAGGGAGCAGTACTTC.

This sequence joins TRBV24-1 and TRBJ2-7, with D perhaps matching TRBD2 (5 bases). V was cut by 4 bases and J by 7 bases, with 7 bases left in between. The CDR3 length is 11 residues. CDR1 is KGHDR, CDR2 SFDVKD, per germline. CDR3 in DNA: TGTGCCACCAGTGACCGCGGGGAGCAGTACTTC. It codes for CATSDRGEQYF.

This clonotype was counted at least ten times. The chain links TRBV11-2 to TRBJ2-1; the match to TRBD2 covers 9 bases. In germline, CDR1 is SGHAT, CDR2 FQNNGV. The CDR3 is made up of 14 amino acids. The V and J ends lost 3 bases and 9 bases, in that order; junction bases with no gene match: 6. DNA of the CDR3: TGTGCCAGCAGCTTCACTAGCGGGCAGGGTGAGCAGTTCTTC. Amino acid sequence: CASSFTSGQGEQFF.

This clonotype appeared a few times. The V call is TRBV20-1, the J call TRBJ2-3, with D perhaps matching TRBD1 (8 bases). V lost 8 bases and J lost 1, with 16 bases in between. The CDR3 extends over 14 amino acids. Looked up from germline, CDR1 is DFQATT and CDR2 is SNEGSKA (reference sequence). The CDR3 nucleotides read TGCAGTTCCACGGGGGGACAGGGCACAGATACGCAGTATTTT. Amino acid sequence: CSSTGGQGTDTQYF.

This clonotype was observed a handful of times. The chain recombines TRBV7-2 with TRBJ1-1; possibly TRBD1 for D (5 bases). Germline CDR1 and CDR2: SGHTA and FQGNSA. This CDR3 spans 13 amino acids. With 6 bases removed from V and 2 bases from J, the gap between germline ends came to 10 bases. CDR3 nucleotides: TGTGCCAGCAGGTTGACAGAAAACACTGAAGCTTTCTTT. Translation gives CASRLTENTEAFF. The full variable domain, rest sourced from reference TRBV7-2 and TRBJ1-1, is GAGVSQSPSNKVTEKGKDVELRCDPISGHTALYWYRQSLGQGLEFLIYFQGNSAPDKSGLPSDRFSAERTGGSVSTLTIQRTQQEDSAVYLCASRLTENTEAFFGQGTRLTVV.

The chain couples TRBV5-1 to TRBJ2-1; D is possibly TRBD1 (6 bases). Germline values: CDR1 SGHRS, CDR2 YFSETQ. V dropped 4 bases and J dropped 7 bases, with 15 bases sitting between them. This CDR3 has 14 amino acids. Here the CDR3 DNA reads TGCGCCAGCAGCCGGACGGACAGTTTTAATGAGCAGTTCTTC. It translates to CASSRTDSFNEQFF.

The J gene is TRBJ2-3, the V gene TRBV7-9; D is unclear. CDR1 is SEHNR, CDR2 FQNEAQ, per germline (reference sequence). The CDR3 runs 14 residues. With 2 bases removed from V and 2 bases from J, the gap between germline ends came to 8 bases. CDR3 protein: CASSLKADTDTQYF. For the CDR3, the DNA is TGTGCCAGCAGCTTAAAGGCCGACACAGATACGCAGTATTTT.

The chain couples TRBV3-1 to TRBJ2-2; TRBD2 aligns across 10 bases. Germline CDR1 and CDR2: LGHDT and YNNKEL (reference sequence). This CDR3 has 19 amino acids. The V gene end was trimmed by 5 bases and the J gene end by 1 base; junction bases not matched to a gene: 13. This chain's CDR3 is CASSKHPSSGGQNTGELFF. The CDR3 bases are TGTGCCAGCAGCAAACACCCATCTAGCGGGGGCCAGAACACCGGGGAGCTGTTTTTT.

The CDR3 DNA reads as TGCAGCGTCGCATTCAGGGATCAGCCCCAGCATTTT. Its translation: CSVAFRDQPQHF. The chain employs TRBV29-1 and TRBJ1-5; the D gene is possibly TRBD1 (5 bases). Germline assignment: CDR1 SQVTM and CDR2 ANQGSEA. This CDR3 comprises 12 residues. The V end lost 6 bases, the J end lost 5 bases, and 11 bases lay between the germline ends.

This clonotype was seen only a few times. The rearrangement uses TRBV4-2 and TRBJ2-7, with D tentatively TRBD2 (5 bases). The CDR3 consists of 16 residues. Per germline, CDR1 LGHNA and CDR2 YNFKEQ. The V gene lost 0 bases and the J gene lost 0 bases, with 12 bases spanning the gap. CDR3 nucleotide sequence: TGTGCCAGCAGCCAAGAGCTGGCGGGTCCCTCCTACGAGCAGTACTTC. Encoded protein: CASSQELAGPSYEQYF.